The 5 T cell receptor beta chains below all came from one sample that was sequenced in a study of metastatic and nonmetastatic thyroid tumors. No patient had received any treatment before thyroid surgery. Via MiXCR, TCRdb re-called the PCR reads. In the table there are 20,000 to 25,000 clones, about 16% of which are singletons. Sequenced material: tumor tissue. Source of these receptors: a female donor with papillary thyroid cancer or a benign thyroid nodule (not recorded which). Some clones in this sample may be carry-over from other donors' samples.

The chain carries TRBV3-1 and TRBJ2-5; the match to TRBD1 covers 8 bases. Losses at the gene ends were 0 bases for V and 3 bases for J; bases not matched to a gene: 6. This CDR3 is 16 amino acids long. CDR1 and CDR2 (germline): LGHDT, YNNKEL (reference sequence). The CDR3: CASSQDRQGMKETQYF. The DNA for the CDR3 is TGTGCCAGCAGCCAAGACCGACAGGGGATGAAAGAGACCCAGTACTTC.

The chain uses TRBV9 and TRBJ2-3, with D unclear. This CDR3 has 12 amino acids. Germline values: CDR1 SGDLS, CDR2 YYNGEE. Trimming stripped 0 bases from V and 8 bases from J, with 7 bases between. The CDR3 DNA reads as TGTGCCAGCAGCGTAGATAAGTGTACGCAGTATTTT. As protein: CASSVDKCTQYF.

Only a few counts were recorded for this clone. The sample holds other DNA sequences that translate to the same CDR3. The chain carries TRBV20-1 and TRBJ2-5; a weak D match, TRBD2 (6 bases). V gave up 5 bases and J gave up 2 bases, with 12 bases separating them. The CDR3 is 13 residues long. Germline CDR1 reads DFQATT; CDR2 reads SNEGSKA (reference sequence). CDR3 amino acids: CSADGTAQETQYF. The CDR3 region has the DNA TGCAGTGCTGACGGGACTGCACAAGAGACCCAGTACTTC.

This clone has only one observation. No DNA is shown, since the ends of the CDR3 on it are uncertain; the CDR3 is the one TCRdb lists. This chain joins TRBV9 and TRBJ2-3; the table names TRBD1, a call not compared with the DNA. The CDR3 extends over 16 residues, inclusive of both ends. Germline CDR1 is SGDLS and CDR2 is YYNGEE. The CDR3 region is CASRVAGGIGRDTKYF.

This clone has a count of ten or more. The J gene is TRBJ2-7, the V gene TRBV20-1; 7 bases fit TRBD2. The germline V gene encodes CDR1 DFQATT and CDR2 SNEGSKA (reference sequence). V dropped 8 bases and J dropped 6; count of bases not matched to a gene: 7. CDR3 length: 11 amino acids. CDR3 DNA: TGCAGTAGAGAGCGGGGAGGCGAGCAGTACTTC. It encodes CSRERGGEQYF.